This T cell receptor beta chain was identified during a study of T cell repertoires in cytomegalovirus infection. V was clipped by 8 bases and J by 4 bases, with 14 bases between them. Per the germline V gene, CDR1 is SGHVS and CDR2 is FQNEAQ. The CDR3 has 13 residues. Study results and caveats: Dominant in the ex vivo response were TCR beta clonotypes restricted by HLA-C and specific for CMV.

TCRdb called the reads again in MiXCR, with one record for every CDR3 protein. The sample holds approximately 500,000 distinct CDR3 sequences, about 17% seen once. There are many counts of this clonotype. The antigen remains undetermined. The sample taken for sequencing was CD8+ T cells from PBMCs. The genes are TRBV7-8 and TRBJ1-1, with D perhaps TRBD1 (6 bases). This receptor was obtained from a human donor in good health (CMV status not recorded). Some clones in this sample may be carry-over from other donors' samples. The CDR3 loop reads CASVSQGITEAFF. The CDR3 nucleotides are TGTGCCAGCGTATCACAGGGAATCACTGAAGCTTTCTTT.